This TCR beta chain originates from a study of patients and donors after allogeneic stem cell transplantation. V was clipped by 5 bases and J by 2 bases, with 15 bases between them. CDR1 SGHTA and CDR2 FQGNSA come from the germline V gene. CDR3 length: 15 residues. TCRdb itself ran the RT-PCR reads through MiXCR, one entry per CDR3 protein. The sample yields around 170,000 distinct CDR3 sequences, about a quarter seen once. The sample comprised blood, either unsorted or a sorted T cell fraction (not recorded which). This sequence was found in a human donor who was either an allogeneic HSCT recipient or a stem cell or donor lymphocyte infusion donor (not recorded which). It is not recorded whose cells these are; they may come from a transplant donor. This chain uses TRBV7-2 with TRBJ2-5, with no clear D. The CDR3 region has the DNA TGTGCCAGCAGCCTTTGGCCCCAGGAGCAAGAGACCCAGTACTTC. Protein: CASSLWPQEQETQYF.